This T cell receptor (beta chain) appears in the sequencing data of a study of blood T cells in healthy people across ages. Trimming took 8 bases from V and 4 from J; bases not matched to a gene: 12. The germline gives CDR1 MGHRA, CDR2 YSYEKL. The CDR3 spans 15 residues. A second roughly 7 to 11 cycle PCR used barcoded and J-beta primers. TCRdb itself ran the 5' RACE reads through MiXCR, one entry per CDR3 protein. The sample carries roughly 1.5 million distinct CDR3 sequences, about 42% recorded once. V usage is TRBV4-1 and J usage is TRBJ2-3; the match to TRBD2 covers 7 bases. This receptor was identified in a young woman in good health. Sequenced sample: blood. The CDR3 nucleotides read TGCGCCAGCTCTCCCCCGGGGGAGGGCGCAGATACGCAGTATTTT. Its protein is CASSPPGEGADTQYF.